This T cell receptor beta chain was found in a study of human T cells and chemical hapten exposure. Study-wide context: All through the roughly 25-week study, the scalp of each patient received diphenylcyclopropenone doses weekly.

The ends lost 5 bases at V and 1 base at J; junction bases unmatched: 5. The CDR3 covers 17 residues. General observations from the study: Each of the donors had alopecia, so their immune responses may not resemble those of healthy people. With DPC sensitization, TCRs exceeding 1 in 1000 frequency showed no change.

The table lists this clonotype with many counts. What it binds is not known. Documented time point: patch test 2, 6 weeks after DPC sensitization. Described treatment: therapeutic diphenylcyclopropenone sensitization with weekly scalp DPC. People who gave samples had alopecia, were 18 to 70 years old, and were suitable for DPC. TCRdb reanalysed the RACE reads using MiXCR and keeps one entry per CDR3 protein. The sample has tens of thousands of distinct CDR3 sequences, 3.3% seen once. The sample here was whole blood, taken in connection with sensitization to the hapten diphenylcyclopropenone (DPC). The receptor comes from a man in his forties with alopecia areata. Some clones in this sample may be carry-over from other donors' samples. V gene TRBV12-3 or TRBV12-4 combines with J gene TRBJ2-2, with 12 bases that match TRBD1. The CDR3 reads CASSNRDRGRNTGELFF. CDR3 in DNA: TGTGCCAGCAGTAACCGGGACAGGGGGCGGAACACCGGGGAGCTGTTTTTT.